This TCR beta chain was recorded in a study of T cell responses to AZD1222 COVID-19 vaccine. The assay was immunoSEQ multiplex PCR, and TCRdb's table has in-frame clones only and misses some. Of some 140,000 clones in the sample, 80% to 90% were seen once. Trimming cost V 8 bases and J 2 bases; bases outside gene matches: 6. The germline V gene has CDR1 SGHTA and CDR2 FQGTGA. CDR3 size: 16 residues. The sequences come from peripheral blood, collected on day 0 of MenACWY control vaccination. The origin of this receptor is an adult in good health. This sequence joins TRBV7-3 and TRBJ2-6; 10 nucleotides match TRBD1. The CDR3 is CASGTTGGPGANVLTF. In nucleotides, the CDR3 is TGTGCCAGCGGAACGACAGGGGGCCCTGGGGCCAACGTCCTGACTTTC.